The clone carrying this T cell receptor (beta chain) was picked up a small number of times. No antigen is known for it. The record originates from a study of siplizumab effects on memory and regulatory T cells. Whole-study findings and limits: Treg origin accounted for an average of 68.8% of mappable alloreactive CD4+ clones with siplizumab and about 30% in controls. Proliferating Tregs in siplizumab cultures were never verified as suppressive.

Assays covered roughly 9.8 x 10^4 TCR templates per sample. Libraries were prepared by immunoSEQ multiplex PCR; TCRdb keeps only in-frame clonotypes and omits some of them. The table shows some 7,200 clones, with under 80% occurring only once. The material sequenced was effector memory CD8+ T cells sorted from blood. Subset reported: unstimulated CD8+ effector memory T cells. This receptor was obtained from a human donor in good health.

Here the CDR3 reads CASSTTGTSNFYEQYF. For the CDR3, the DNA is TGTGCCAGCTCAACGACCGGGACTAGCAATTTCTACGAGCAGTACTTC. This chain uses TRBV18 with TRBJ2-7, with 9 bases aligning to TRBD2. With 5 bases clipped from V and 3 bases from J, the junction kept 11 bases outside the gene matches. The CDR3 sequence is 16 residues long. Looked up from germline, CDR1 is KGHSH and CDR2 is LQKENI.